One and the same sample provided the 22 T cell receptor beta chains below, sequenced in a study of OX40 agonist ivuxolimab in advanced cancers. Receptor amplification or capture employed the immunoSEQ multiplex PCR assay. TCRdb provides this immuneACCESS table in a form limited to in-frame rearrangements. Some clones are lacking; in checked studies, under half of them reflect an unresolved V gene, and why the rest are absent is not known. This sample gives 50,000 to 70,000 clones in total; about 88% of them show up just once. Jointly, the top ten make up less than 2.5% of the sample. Sequenced here: CD4+ or CD8+ T cells sorted from blood, sampled in a trial of the OX40 agonist ivuxolimab. The receptor source for this set is an adult with an advanced solid tumor such as melanoma, head and neck, liver or kidney cancer.

The chain combines TRBV20-1 with TRBJ2-7; D is unclear. The germline V gene has CDR1 DFQATT and CDR2 SNEGSKA (reference sequence). The CDR3 consists of 11 residues. V was trimmed by 1 base and J by 5 bases, leaving 6 bases between them. The DNA for the CDR3 is TGCAGTGCTAGAGCTGCTAACGAGCAGTACTTC. The encoded protein is CSARAANEQYF.

The rearrangement links TRBV15 to TRBJ2-1; 8 bases are a match to TRBD2. Germline assignment: CDR1 LNHNV and CDR2 YYDKDF (reference sequence). CDR3 length equals 16 residues. V lost 9 bases to trimming and J lost 5 bases; unmatched junction nucleotides: 15. CDR3 residues: CATTDFGLAGDNEQFF. CDR3 sequence (DNA): TGTGCCACTACCGACTTCGGCCTAGCGGGCGACAATGAGCAGTTCTTC.

The chain has TRBV5-4 and TRBJ2-2; TRBD1 aligns across 11 bases. V trimming: 4 bases; J trimming: 1 base; junction bases outside the gene matches: 6. The CDR3 spans 17 residues. CDR1 SGHNT and CDR2 YYREEE come from the germline V gene (reference sequence). CDR3 amino acids: CASSLGGTGGNTGELFF. CDR3 nucleotide sequence: TGTGCCAGCAGCCTTGGAGGGACAGGGGGGAACACCGGGGAGCTGTTTTTT. The entire variable domain, with the rest obtained from reference TRBV5-4 and TRBJ2-2, is as follows: ETGVTQSPTHLIKTRGQQVTLRCSSQSGHNTVSWYQQALGQGPQFIFQYYREEENGRGNFPPRFSGLQFPNYSSELNVNALELDDSALYLCASSLGGTGGNTGELFFGEGSRLTVL.

This clone showed up just once. The V call is TRBV28, the J call TRBJ2-1; TRBD1 matches at 7 bases. The CDR3 length is 17 residues. Germline V lookup: CDR1 MDHEN, CDR2 SYDVKM. V shed 2 bases, J shed 6 bases, and the junction held 13 bases outside the gene matches. This chain's CDR3 is CASSLRYGTARVNEQFF. The CDR3 nucleotides are TGTGCCAGCAGTTTACGGTACGGGACAGCGCGGGTCAATGAGCAGTTCTTC. Complete variable domain (other parts from reference TRBV28 and TRBJ2-1): DVKVTQSSRYLVKRTGEKVFLECVQDMDHENMFWYRQDPGLGLRLIYFSYDVKMKEKGDIPEGYSVSREKKERFSLILESASTNQTSMYLCASSLRYGTARVNEQFFGPGTRLTVL.

The chain carries TRBV5-4 and TRBJ2-3, with 9 bases aligning to TRBD2. Germline values: CDR1 SGHNT, CDR2 YYREEE (reference sequence). V trimming: 4 bases; J trimming: 4 bases; junction bases outside the gene matches: 7. The CDR3 extends over 15 amino acids. This chain's CDR3 is CASSRRGGQADTQYF. The CDR3 nucleotides read TGTGCCAGCAGCCGGCGGGGGGGCCAGGCAGATACGCAGTATTTT.

This clone came up a few times. The chain combines TRBV4-2 with TRBJ1-1; D gene ambiguous. Per germline, CDR1 LGHNA and CDR2 YNFKEQ. Trimming left V 0 bases short and J 4 bases short, with 12 bases between. The CDR3 extends over 15 amino acids. CDR3 nucleotide sequence: TGTGCCAGCAGCCAAGAATGGAGAGTATCCACTGAAGCTTTCTTT. Translation: CASSQEWRVSTEAFF.

V is TRBV9 and J is TRBJ2-5; 11 positions agree with TRBD2. The CDR3 has 15 residues. CDR1 and CDR2 from the germline V gene are SGDLS and YYNGEE. V lost 3 bases and J lost 5; bases outside the gene matches: 6. The CDR3 bases are TGTGCCAGCAGCGCGATAGCGGGGGGGCGGGAGACCCAGTACTTC. Its protein is CASSAIAGGRETQYF.

The chain uses TRBV4-1 and TRBJ2-2; tentative D call: TRBD1 (5 bases). Germline V CDR1 and CDR2: MGHRA, YSYEKL. This CDR3 has 16 residues. Trimming shortened V by 4 bases and J by 2 bases, and 14 bases separated the two germline ends. DNA for the CDR3: TGCGCCAGCAGCCCCCAGGGCGGATTTAACACCGGGGAGCTGTTTTTT. It yields the protein CASSPQGGFNTGELFF.

There are a few counts of this clone. The chain links TRBV5-6 to TRBJ1-2, with 7 bases lining up with TRBD1. This CDR3 region has 15 residues. Germline V gene lookup returns CDR1 SGHDT and CDR2 YYEEEE. Unmatched junction bases numbered 11, after V lost 5 bases and J lost 4 bases. CDR3 sequence: CASSVTGVVGYGYTF. Here the CDR3 DNA reads TGTGCCAGCAGTGTTACAGGGGTTGTGGGCTATGGCTACACCTTC.

This chain joins TRBV30 and TRBJ1-1; no firm D call. Trimming cost V 0 bases and J 7 bases, with 6 bases left between them. This CDR3 has 11 residues. Looked up from germline, CDR1 is GTSNPN and CDR2 is SVGIG (reference sequence). The CDR3 nucleotides are TGTGCCTGGAGTGTACGCTTTGAAGCTTTCTTT. Its translation: CAWSVRFEAFF.

The V call is TRBV11-2, the J call TRBJ2-3; the match to TRBD2 covers 14 bases. The CDR3 has 18 amino acids. V dropped 1 base and J dropped 1; count of bases not matched to a gene: 4. The germline gives CDR1 SGHAT, CDR2 FQNNGV. The DNA of the CDR3 is TGTGCCAGCAGCTTAGCGACTAGCGGGAGGGCCGGCACAGATACGCAGTATTTT. It encodes CASSLATSGRAGTDTQYF.

The chain couples TRBV5-4 to TRBJ2-1, with 14 nucleotides matching TRBD2. Germline V lookup: CDR1 SGHNT, CDR2 YYREEE (reference sequence). J lost 3 bases, V lost 4 bases, and 3 bases had no gene match. This CDR3 has 16 amino acids. DNA of the CDR3: TGTGCCAGCAGCCCAGGACTAGCGGGGGGCTACAATGAGCAGTTCTTC. Encoded protein: CASSPGLAGGYNEQFF. Based on the CDR3 plus reference TRBV5-4 and TRBJ2-1, the full variable domain is ETGVTQSPTHLIKTRGQQVTLRCSSQSGHNTVSWYQQALGQGPQFIFQYYREEENGRGNFPPRFSGLQFPNYSSELNVNALELDDSALYLCASSPGLAGGYNEQFFGPGTRLTVL.

V is TRBV5-6 and J is TRBJ2-5; D might be TRBD1 or TRBD2, each matching 5 bases. The V gene lost 4 bases and the J gene lost 1 base, with 11 bases spanning the gap. The CDR3 length is 14 residues. The germline CDR1 and CDR2 sequences are SGHDT and YYEEEE. The CDR3 loop is CASSGTGTQETQYF. In DNA form, the CDR3 reads TGTGCCAGCAGCGGAACCGGGACCCAAGAGACCCAGTACTTC.

The table lists this clone with a count of one. The chain employs TRBV28 and TRBJ2-2; 9 bases align to TRBD2. The CDR3 covers 13 residues. J gave up 9 bases and V 7 bases, and 6 bases lay outside the gene matches. Germline V gene sequence: CDR1 MDHEN, CDR2 SYDVKM. This CDR3 is CASTRGGLWELFF. CDR3 coding DNA: TGTGCCAGCACGCGGGGGGGCCTCTGGGAGCTGTTTTTT.

The chain combines TRBV28 with TRBJ2-1; D remains ambiguous. Germline values: CDR1 MDHEN, CDR2 SYDVKM. Trimming took off 2 bases at V and 7 bases at J, with 3 bases between the two ends. The CDR3 runs to 11 residues. CDR3 loop: CASSLRNEQFF. Written as DNA, the CDR3 is TGTGCCAGCAGTTTACGTAATGAGCAGTTCTTC.

The gene calls are TRBV6-5 and TRBJ1-2, with 7 nucleotides matching TRBD1. Germline-derived CDR1 and CDR2 are MNHEY and SVGAGI. V trimming: 6 bases; J trimming: 7 bases; junction bases outside the gene matches: 5. This CDR3 spans 12 amino acids. CDR3 nucleotide sequence: TGTGCCAGCAGCAGGACAGGCGGTGGCTACACCTTC. It codes for CASSRTGGGYTF.

The V call is TRBV28, the J call TRBJ1-4; D might be TRBD1 (6 bases). V was clipped by 5 bases and J by 2 bases, with 15 bases between them. Per germline, CDR1 MDHEN and CDR2 SYDVKM. CDR3 size: 16 residues. CDR3 residues: CASSRISGATNEKLFF. The CDR3 DNA sequence: TGTGCCAGCAGTCGAATTTCAGGGGCGACTAATGAAAAACTGTTTTTT.

The chain couples TRBV18 to TRBJ2-2; D might be TRBD1 (6 bases). The V and J ends lost 4 bases and 4 bases respectively, with 10 bases between them. The germline CDR1 and CDR2 sequences are KGHSH and LQKENI. The CDR3 spans 14 residues. The DNA of the CDR3 is TGTGCCAGCTCACAAGGGGGTCTCACCGGGGAGCTGTTTTTT. Protein: CASSQGGLTGELFF.

The chain employs TRBV5-4 and TRBJ2-1, with 11 positions matching TRBD2. Unmatched junction bases numbered 7, after V lost 3 bases and J lost 5 bases. Germline V CDR1 and CDR2: SGHNT, YYREEE (reference sequence). The CDR3 has 16 amino acids. The CDR3 loop is CASSSLAGGLDNEQFF. CDR3 DNA: TGTGCCAGCAGCTCGCTAGCGGGGGGCTTAGACAATGAGCAGTTCTTC.

In this sample, this clone turned up a few times. The chain recombines TRBV19 with TRBJ2-7; 10 nucleotides match TRBD1. CDR1 is LNHDA, CDR2 SQIVND, per germline (reference sequence). V gave up 3 bases and J gave up 6 bases; unmatched junction bases: 8. The CDR3 sequence is 15 residues long. CDR3 amino acids: CASSISGTGVSEQYF. The CDR3, as DNA: TGTGCCAGTAGTATCTCCGGGACAGGGGTCTCCGAGCAGTACTTC.

The genes are TRBV13 and TRBJ2-7; 10 bases agree with TRBD1. This CDR3 has 16 amino acids. Per germline, CDR1 PRHDT and CDR2 FYEKMQ (reference sequence). Trimming took 5 bases from V and 0 from J; bases not matched to a gene: 7. CDR3 nucleotide sequence: TGTGCCAGCAGCCCCCAAGACAGGGGGCGCTCCTACGAGCAGTACTTC. It translates to CASSPQDRGRSYEQYF. Complete variable domain (other parts from reference TRBV13 and TRBJ2-7): AAGVIQSPRHLIKEKRETATLKCYPIPRHDTVYWYQQGPGQDPQFLISFYEKMQSDKGSIPDRFSAQQFSDYHSELNMSSLELGDSALYFCASSPQDRGRSYEQYFGPGTRLTVT.

This chain uses TRBV28 with TRBJ2-7; possible D gene TRBD1, 6 bases. Trimming stripped 7 bases from V and 2 bases from J, with 12 bases between. The CDR3 is 13 residues long. Germline V gene data show CDR1 as MDHEN and CDR2 as SYDVKM. The CDR3 DNA sequence: TGTGCCAGCACCCCGACAGGACCCTACGAGCAGTACTTC. Protein sequence: CASTPTGPYEQYF.